These 11 T cell receptor beta chains were sequenced from one sample in a study of blood T cell repertoires in COVID-19. TCRdb's table, derived via immunoSEQ multiplex PCR, lists solely in-frame clones and lacks some. The data show about 88,000 clones, 87% seen once. Sequencing was carried out using peripheral blood. The receptors stem from a male donor with acute or convalescent COVID-19.

This clone was counted a single time. In DNA form, the CDR3 reads TGTGCCAGCTCACCACTAGGGGTCGAGCAGTACTTC. Its protein product is CASSPLGVEQYF. The chain employs TRBV18 and TRBJ2-7; D is perhaps TRBD1 (5 bases). The V gene lost 1 base and the J gene lost 6 bases, with 7 bases spanning the gap. The CDR3 has 12 residues. CDR1 is KGHSH and CDR2 is LQKENI in the germline V gene.

V gene TRBV7-2 combines with J gene TRBJ2-5, with TRBD1 matching 8 bases. The trim removed 4 bases at V and 9 bases at J, leaving 10 bases unmatched. The germline V gene has CDR1 SGHTA and CDR2 FQGNSA. CDR3 length: 14 amino acids. As DNA, the CDR3 is TGTGCCAGCAGCTCTAACAGGGGGAGGCAGGCCCAGTACTTC. It specifies CASSSNRGRQAQYF.

The V gene is TRBV5-1, the J gene TRBJ2-5; TRBD2 might be the D (6 bases). This CDR3 contains 14 residues. The V end was cut by 0 bases, the J end by 3 bases, with 9 bases between. The germline CDR1 and CDR2 sequences are SGHRS and YFSETQ. The CDR3 bases are TGCGCCAGCAGCTTGGGCGGCGGGAAAGAGACCCAGTACTTC. Its translation: CASSLGGGKETQYF.

V is TRBV5-4 and J is TRBJ2-2, with D possibly being TRBD2 (7 bases). This CDR3 has 16 amino acids. Trimming removed 4 bases at V and 5 bases at J, with 18 bases between. Germline CDR1 and CDR2: SGHNT and YYREEE (reference sequence). CDR3 coding DNA: TGTGCCAGCAGCCGGGGGGCGCGGGGAGGAACCGGGGAGCTGTTTTTT. The encoded protein is CASSRGARGGTGELFF.

This rearrangement joins TRBV6-6 to TRBJ2-7; 8 bases fit TRBD1. Germline V CDR1 and CDR2: MNHNY, SVGAGI (reference sequence). The CDR3 length is 15 residues. Losses at the gene ends were 6 bases for V and 1 base for J; bases not matched to a gene: 8. CDR3: CASRHAGTGSYEQYF. Written as DNA, the CDR3 is TGTGCCAGCAGGCACGCCGGGACAGGTTCCTACGAGCAGTACTTC.

The chain couples TRBV12-3 or TRBV12-4 to TRBJ2-7; 9 nucleotides match TRBD1. J was trimmed by 3 bases and V by 7 bases; bases with no gene match: 4. The CDR3 is 13 residues long. The CDR3 loop reads CASTRGQGYEQYF. In nucleotides, the CDR3 is TGTGCCAGCACCCGGGGACAGGGCTACGAGCAGTACTTC.

This chain joins TRBV2 and TRBJ2-2; the match to TRBD2 covers 14 bases. This CDR3 is built from 17 residues. J was trimmed by 1 base and V by 3 bases; bases with no gene match: 1. Germline V gene lookup returns CDR1 SNHLY and CDR2 FYNNEI. CDR3: CASSEGLAGENTGELFF. CDR3 bases: TGTGCCAGCAGTGAGGGACTAGCGGGGGAGAACACCGGGGAGCTGTTTTTT.

This clone was seen just once. The rearrangement links TRBV5-1 to TRBJ2-7; TRBD2 matches 11 bases. The junction had 11 bases not matched to a gene; V was cut back by 0 bases and J by 0 bases. Germline V gene data show CDR1 as SGHRS and CDR2 as YFSETQ. The CDR3 has 19 amino acids. CDR3 sequence: CASSLVVVTSGASSYEQYF. CDR3 DNA sequence: TGCGCCAGCAGCTTGGTGGTCGTGACTAGCGGGGCCAGCTCCTACGAGCAGTACTTC.

The rearrangement joins TRBV3-1 (or the pseudogene TRBV3-2) to TRBJ2-1; 7 nucleotides agree with TRBD1. The CDR3 extends over 14 amino acids. Losses at the gene ends were 4 bases for V and 8 bases for J; bases not matched to a gene: 8. From germline, CDR1 is LGHDT and CDR2 YNNKEL (reference sequence). The CDR3 reads CASSPQQGDDEQFF. CDR3 coding DNA: TGTGCCAGCAGCCCTCAGCAGGGGGACGATGAGCAGTTCTTC.

CDR3 sequence reads: CASSQGLAGGSYNEQFF. The CDR3 nucleotides are TGTGCCAGCAGCCAGGGACTAGCGGGGGGCTCCTACAATGAGCAGTTCTTC. The gene calls are TRBV7-2 and TRBJ2-1, with 15 bases lining up with TRBD2. Germline trimming cut 5 bases from V and 0 bases from J; bases unmatched to any gene: 2. Germline CDR1 and CDR2: SGHTA and FQGNSA. The CDR3 runs to 17 residues.

The rearrangement links TRBV5-8 to TRBJ1-1, with no clear D. This CDR3 has 14 amino acids. Trimming stripped 2 bases from V and 3 bases from J, with 11 bases between. Germline CDR1 SGHTS, CDR2 YDEGEE. CDR3 nucleotides: TGTGCCAGCAGCTTCCGGACCGGGGACACTGAAGCTTTCTTT. Its protein product is CASSFRTGDTEAFF.